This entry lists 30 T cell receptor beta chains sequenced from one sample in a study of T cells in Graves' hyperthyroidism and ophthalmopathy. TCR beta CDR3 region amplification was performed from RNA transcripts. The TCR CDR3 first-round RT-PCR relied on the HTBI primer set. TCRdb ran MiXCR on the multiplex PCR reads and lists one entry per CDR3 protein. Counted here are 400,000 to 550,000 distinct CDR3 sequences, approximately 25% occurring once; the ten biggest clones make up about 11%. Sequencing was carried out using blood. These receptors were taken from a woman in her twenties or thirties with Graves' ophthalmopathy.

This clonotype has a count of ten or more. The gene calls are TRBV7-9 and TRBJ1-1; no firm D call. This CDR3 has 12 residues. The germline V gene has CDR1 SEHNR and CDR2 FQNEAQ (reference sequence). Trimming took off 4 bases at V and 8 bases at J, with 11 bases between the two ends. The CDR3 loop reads CASSWEGPEAFF. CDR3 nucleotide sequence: TGTGCCAGCAGCTGGGAGGGCCCCGAAGCTTTCTTT.

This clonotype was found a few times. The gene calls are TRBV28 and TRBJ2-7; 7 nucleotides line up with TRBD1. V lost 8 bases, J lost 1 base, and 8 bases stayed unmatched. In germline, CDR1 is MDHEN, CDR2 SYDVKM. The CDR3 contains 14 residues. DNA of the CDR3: TGTGCCAGCTATCGTTCGGGACAGTCCTACGAGCAGTACTTC. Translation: CASYRSGQSYEQYF.

The CDR3 DNA reads TGTGCCAGCAGGGTCGAGCGGGACGGGGCCAAAAACATTCAGTACTTC. It yields the protein CASRVERDGAKNIQYF. V is TRBV6-1 and J is TRBJ2-4; 7 nucleotides agree with TRBD2. The V segment lost 6 bases and the J segment 1 base; nucleotides outside the gene matches: 9. Germline values: CDR1 MNHNS, CDR2 SASEGT. The CDR3 runs 16 residues.

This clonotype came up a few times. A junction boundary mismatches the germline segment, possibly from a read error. CDR3 residues: CASLYRNTGEPFF. CDR3 DNA: TGTGCCAGCCTTTACAGGAACACCGGGGAGCCGTTTTTT. J is TRBJ2-2 and V is TRBV28; the D gene could be TRBD1 or TRBD2 (5 bases each). CDR1 and CDR2 from the germline V gene are MDHEN and SYDVKM. The CDR3 contains 13 residues.

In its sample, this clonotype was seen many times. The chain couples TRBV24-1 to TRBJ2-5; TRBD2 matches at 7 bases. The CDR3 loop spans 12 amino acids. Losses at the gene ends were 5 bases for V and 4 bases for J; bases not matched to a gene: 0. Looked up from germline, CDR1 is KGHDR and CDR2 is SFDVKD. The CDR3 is CATSAGGETQYF. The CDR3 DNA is TGTGCCACCAGTGCGGGGGGAGAGACCCAGTACTTC.

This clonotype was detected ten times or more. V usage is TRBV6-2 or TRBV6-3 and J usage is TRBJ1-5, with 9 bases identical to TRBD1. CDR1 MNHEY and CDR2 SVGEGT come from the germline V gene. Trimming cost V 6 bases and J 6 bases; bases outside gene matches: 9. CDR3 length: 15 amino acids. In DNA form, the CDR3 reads TGTGCCAGCAGCACGGGGACAGGGTATACTCAGCCCCAGCATTTT. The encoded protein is CASSTGTGYTQPQHF.

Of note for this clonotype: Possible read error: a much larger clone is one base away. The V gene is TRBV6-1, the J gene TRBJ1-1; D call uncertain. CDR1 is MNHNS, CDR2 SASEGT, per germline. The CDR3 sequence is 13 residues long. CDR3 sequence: CASSETLRTEAVF. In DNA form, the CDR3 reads TGTGCCAGCAGTGAAACTTTAAGGACTGAAGCTGTCTTT.

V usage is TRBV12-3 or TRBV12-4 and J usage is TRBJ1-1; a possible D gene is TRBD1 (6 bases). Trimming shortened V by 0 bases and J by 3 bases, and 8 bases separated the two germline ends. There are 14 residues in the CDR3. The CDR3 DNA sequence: TGTGCCAGCAGTTTAGCGGGGGCAGACACTGAAGCTTTCTTT. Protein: CASSLAGADTEAFF.

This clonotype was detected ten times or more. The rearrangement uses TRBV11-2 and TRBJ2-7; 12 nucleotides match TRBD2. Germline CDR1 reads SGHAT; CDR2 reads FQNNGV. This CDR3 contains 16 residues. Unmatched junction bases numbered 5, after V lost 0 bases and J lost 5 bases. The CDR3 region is CASSLDELAGGDEQYF. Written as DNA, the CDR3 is TGTGCCAGCAGCTTAGATGAGCTAGCGGGGGGGGACGAGCAGTACTTC.

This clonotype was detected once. The CDR3 DNA reads TGTGCCAGCAGTACTAGCGGGGGGCCCGGGGAGACCCAGTACTTC. Its translation is CASSTSGGPGETQYF. This rearrangement joins TRBV5-5 to TRBJ2-5, with 12 bases aligning to TRBD2. The germline V gene encodes CDR1 SGHKS and CDR2 YYEKEE (reference sequence). This CDR3 has 15 amino acids. V lost 5 bases, J lost 5 bases, and 7 bases stayed unmatched.

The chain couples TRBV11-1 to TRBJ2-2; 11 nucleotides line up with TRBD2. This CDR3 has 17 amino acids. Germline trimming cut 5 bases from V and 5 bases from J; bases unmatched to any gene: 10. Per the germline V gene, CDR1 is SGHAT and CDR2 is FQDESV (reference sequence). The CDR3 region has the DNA TGTGCCAGCAGCGCTGTAGCGGGGGGGCCGTGGACCGGGGAGCTGTTTTTT. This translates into CASSAVAGGPWTGELFF.

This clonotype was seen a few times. The CDR3 loop reads CASSLSSFPLEGNTIYF. The CDR3 DNA reads TGTGCCAGCAGCTTATCCAGTTTTCCCCTCGAAGGAAACACCATATATTTT. The chain links TRBV7-8 to TRBJ1-3; D not certain. The CDR3 consists of 17 residues. Germline lookup yields CDR1 SGHVS and CDR2 FQNEAQ. V was clipped by 2 bases and J by 4 bases, with 18 bases between them.

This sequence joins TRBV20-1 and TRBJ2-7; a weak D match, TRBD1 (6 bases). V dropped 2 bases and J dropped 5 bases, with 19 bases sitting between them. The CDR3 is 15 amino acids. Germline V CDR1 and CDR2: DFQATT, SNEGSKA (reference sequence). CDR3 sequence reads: CSARPFRDGDNEQYF. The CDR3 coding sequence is TGCAGTGCTAGACCGTTCCGGGACGGGGACAACGAGCAGTACTTC.

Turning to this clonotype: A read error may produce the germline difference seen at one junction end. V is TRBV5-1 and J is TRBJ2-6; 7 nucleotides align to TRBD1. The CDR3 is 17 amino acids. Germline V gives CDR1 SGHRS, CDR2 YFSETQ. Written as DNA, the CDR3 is TGCGCCAGCAGCTTGGAGGGACAGAGGTCTGGGGCCTACGTCCTGACTTTC. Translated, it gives CASSLEGQRSGAYVLTF.

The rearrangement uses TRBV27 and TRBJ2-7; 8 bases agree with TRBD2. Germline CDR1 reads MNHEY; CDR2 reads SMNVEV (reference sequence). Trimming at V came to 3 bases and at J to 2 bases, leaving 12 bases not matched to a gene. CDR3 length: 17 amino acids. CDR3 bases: TGTGCCAGCAGTTTCCCCCTCGGGGGGGGCGTCGCCTACGAGCAGTACTTC. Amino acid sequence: CASSFPLGGGVAYEQYF.

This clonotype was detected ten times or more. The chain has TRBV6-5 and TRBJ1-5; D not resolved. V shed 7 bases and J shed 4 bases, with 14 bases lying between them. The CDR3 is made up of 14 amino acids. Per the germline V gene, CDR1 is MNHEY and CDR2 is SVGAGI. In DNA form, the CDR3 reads TGTGCCAGCATGTTAGCCCAGGTGAATCAGCCCCAGCATTTT. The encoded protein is CASMLAQVNQPQHF.

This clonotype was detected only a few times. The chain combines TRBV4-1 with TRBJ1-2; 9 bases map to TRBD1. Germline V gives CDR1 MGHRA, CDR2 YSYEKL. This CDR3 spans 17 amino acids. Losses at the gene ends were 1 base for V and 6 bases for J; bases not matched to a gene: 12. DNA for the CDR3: TGCGCCAGCAGCCAAGTCTACGGGACAGGGAGGTTTGATGGCTACACCTTC. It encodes CASSQVYGTGRFDGYTF.

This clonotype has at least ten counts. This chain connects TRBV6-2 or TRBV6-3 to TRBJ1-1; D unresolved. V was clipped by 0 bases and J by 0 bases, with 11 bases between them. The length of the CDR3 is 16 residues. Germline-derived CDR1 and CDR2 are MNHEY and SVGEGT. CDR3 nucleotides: TGTGCCAGCAGTTACTCGAAACGAATCTTGAACACTGAAGCTTTCTTT. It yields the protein CASSYSKRILNTEAFF.

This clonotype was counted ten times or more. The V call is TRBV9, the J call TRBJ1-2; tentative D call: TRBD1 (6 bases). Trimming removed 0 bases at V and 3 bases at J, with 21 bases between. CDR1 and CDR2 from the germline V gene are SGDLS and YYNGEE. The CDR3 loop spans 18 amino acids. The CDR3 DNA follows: TGTGCCAGCAGCGTAGACGGTGGTATGACAGGTCGCTACTATGGCTACACCTTC. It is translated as CASSVDGGMTGRYYGYTF.

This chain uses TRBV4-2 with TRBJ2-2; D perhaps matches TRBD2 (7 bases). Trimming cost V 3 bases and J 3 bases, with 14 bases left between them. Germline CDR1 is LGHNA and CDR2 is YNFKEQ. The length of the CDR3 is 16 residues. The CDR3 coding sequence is TGTGCCAGCAGCCACGGGGGGCGGAGGGACACCGGGGAGCTGTTTTTT. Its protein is CASSHGGRRDTGELFF.

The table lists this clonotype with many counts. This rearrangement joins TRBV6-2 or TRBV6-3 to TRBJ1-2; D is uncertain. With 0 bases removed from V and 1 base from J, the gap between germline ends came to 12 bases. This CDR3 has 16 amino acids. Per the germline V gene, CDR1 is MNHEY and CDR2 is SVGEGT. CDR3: CASSYSKWRLNYGYTF. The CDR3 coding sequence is TGTGCCAGCAGTTACTCGAAATGGCGGCTTAACTATGGCTACACCTTC.

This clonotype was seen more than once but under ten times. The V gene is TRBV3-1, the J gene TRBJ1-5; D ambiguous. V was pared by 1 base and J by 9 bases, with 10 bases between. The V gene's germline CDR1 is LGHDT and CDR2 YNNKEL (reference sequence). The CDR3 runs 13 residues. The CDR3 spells CASSQGGFGPQHF. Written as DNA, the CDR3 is TGTGCCAGCAGCCAAGGTGGGTTCGGGCCCCAGCATTTT.

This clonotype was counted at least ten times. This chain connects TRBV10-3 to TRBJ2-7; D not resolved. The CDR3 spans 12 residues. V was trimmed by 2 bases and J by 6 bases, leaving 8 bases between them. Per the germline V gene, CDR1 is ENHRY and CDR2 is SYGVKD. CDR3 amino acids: CAISEDNLEQYF. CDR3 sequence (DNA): TGTGCCATCAGTGAGGATAACCTCGAGCAGTACTTC.

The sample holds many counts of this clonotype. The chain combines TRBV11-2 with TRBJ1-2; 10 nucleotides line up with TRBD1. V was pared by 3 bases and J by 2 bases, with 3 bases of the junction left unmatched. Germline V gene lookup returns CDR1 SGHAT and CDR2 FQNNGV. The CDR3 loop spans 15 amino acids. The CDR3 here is CASSFEGQGNYGYTF. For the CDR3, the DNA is TGTGCCAGCAGCTTCGAGGGACAGGGGAACTATGGCTACACCTTC.

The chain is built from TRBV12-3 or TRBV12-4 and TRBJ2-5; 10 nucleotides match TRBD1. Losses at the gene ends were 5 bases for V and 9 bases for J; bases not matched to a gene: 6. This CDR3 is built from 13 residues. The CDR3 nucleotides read TGTGCCAGCAGTGGGGGACAGGGGTTGGCCCAGTACTTC. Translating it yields CASSGGQGLAQYF.

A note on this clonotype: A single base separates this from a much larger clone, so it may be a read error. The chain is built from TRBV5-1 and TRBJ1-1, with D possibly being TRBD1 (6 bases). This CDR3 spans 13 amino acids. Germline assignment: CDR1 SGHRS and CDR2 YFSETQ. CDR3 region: CASRVGGDTEALF. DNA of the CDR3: TGCGCCAGCAGAGTGGGAGGGGACACTGAAGCTCTCTTT.

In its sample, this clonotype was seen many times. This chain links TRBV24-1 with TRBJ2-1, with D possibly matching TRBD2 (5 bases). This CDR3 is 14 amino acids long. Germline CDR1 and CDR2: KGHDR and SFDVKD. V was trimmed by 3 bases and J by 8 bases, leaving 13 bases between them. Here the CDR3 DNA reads TGTGCCACCAGTGATGTCACTAGTAACCATGAGCAGTTCTTC. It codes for CATSDVTSNHEQFF.

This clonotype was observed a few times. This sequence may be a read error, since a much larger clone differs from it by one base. The CDR3 nucleotides read TGTGCCTGGAGTGGCACAGTGATCACTGAAGCTTTCTTT. It translates to CAWSGTVITEAFF. The rearrangement uses TRBV30 and TRBJ1-1, with D unclear. V lost 1 base, J lost 4 bases, and 10 bases lay in between. Germline loops: CDR1 GTSNPN, CDR2 SVGIG (reference sequence). The CDR3 totals 13 residues.

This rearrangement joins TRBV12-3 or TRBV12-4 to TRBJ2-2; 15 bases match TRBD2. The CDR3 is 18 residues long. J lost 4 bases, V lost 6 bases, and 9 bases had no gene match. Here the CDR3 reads CASRPRTSGGAGTGELFF. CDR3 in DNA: TGTGCCAGCAGGCCCAGGACTAGCGGGGGGGCAGGCACCGGGGAGCTGTTTTTT.

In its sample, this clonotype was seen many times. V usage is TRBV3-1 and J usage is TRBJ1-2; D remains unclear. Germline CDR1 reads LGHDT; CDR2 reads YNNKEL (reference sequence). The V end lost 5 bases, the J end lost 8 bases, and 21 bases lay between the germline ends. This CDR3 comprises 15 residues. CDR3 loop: CASSDPGLLDSGYTF. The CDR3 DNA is TGTGCCAGCAGCGATCCGGGCCTATTAGATAGCGGCTACACCTTC.